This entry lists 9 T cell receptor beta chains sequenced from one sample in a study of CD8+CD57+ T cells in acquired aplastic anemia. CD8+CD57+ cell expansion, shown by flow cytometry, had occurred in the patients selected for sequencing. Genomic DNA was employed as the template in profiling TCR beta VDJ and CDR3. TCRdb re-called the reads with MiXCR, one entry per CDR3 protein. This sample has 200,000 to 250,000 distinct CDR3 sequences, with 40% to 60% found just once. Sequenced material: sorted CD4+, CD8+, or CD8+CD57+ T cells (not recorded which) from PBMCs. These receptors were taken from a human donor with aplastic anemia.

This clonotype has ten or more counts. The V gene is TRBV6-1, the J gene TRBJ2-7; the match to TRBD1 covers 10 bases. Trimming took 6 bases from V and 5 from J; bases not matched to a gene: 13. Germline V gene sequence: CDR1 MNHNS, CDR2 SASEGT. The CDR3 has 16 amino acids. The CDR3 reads CASSLHSGGTGDEQYF. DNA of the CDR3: TGTGCCAGCAGCCTACATTCGGGGGGGACAGGGGACGAGCAGTACTTC.

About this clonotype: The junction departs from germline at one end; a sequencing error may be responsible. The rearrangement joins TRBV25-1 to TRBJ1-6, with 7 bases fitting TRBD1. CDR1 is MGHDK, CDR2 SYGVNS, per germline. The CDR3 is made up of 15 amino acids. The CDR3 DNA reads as TGTGCCAGCAGTGCAGGACAGGTTGTAAGCTCACCCCACCACTTT. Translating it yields CASSAGQVVSSPHHF. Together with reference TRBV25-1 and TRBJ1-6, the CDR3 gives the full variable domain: EADIYQTPRYLVIGTGKKITLECSQTMGHDKMYWYQQDPGMELHLIHYSYGVNSTEKGDLSSESTVSRIRTEHFPLTLESARPSHTSQYLCASSAGQVVSSPHHFGNGTRLTVT.

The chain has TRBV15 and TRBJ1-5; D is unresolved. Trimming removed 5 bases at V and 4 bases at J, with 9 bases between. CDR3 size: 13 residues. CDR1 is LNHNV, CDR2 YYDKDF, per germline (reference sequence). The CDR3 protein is CATSLGRNQPQHF. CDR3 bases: TGTGCCACCAGCTTAGGTCGGAATCAGCCCCAGCATTTT.

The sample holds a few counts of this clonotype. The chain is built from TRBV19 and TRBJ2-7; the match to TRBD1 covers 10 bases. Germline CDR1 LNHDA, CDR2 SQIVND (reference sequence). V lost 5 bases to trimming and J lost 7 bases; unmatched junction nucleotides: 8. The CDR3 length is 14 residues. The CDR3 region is CASSAGQGGEEQYF. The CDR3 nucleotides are TGTGCCAGTAGTGCTGGACAGGGGGGGGAAGAGCAGTACTTC.

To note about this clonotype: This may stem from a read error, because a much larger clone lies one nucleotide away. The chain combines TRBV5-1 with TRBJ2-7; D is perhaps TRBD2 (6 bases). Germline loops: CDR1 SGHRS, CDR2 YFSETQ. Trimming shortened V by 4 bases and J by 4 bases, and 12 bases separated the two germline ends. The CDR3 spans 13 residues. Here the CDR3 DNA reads TGCGCCAGCAGCGTTGCTAGCGCTTACGAGCAGTACTTC. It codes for CASSVASAYEQYF.

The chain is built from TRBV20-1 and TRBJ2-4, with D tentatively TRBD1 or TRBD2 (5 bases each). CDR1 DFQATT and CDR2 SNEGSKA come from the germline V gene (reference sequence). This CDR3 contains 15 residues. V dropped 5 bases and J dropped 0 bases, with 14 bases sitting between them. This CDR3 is CSAAGTKRAKNIQYF. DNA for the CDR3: TGCAGTGCTGCCGGGACCAAGAGAGCCAAAAACATTCAGTACTTC.

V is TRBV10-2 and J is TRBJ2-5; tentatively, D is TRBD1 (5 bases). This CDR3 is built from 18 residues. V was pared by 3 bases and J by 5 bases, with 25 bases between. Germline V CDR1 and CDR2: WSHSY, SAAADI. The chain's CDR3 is CASSERGRAELSKETQYF. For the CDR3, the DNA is TGCGCCAGCAGTGAACGTGGCAGGGCCGAACTATCGAAGGAGACCCAGTACTTC.

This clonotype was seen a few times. The CDR3 here is CASSPAGGYSNQPQHF. The CDR3 DNA is TGTGCCAGCTCACCGGCGGGGGGGTATAGCAATCAGCCCCAGCATTTT. This sequence joins TRBV5-8 and TRBJ1-5, with D possibly matching TRBD1 (5 bases). Trimming cost V 7 bases and J 0 bases, with 17 bases left between them. CDR1 SGHTS and CDR2 YDEGEE come from the germline V gene. This CDR3 contains 16 residues. Full variable domain (outside the CDR3, taken from reference TRBV5-8 and TRBJ1-5): EAGVTQSPTHLIKTRGQQATLRCSPISGHTSVYWYQQALGLGLQFLLWYDEGEERNRGNFPPRFSGRQFPNYSSELNVNALELEDSALYLCASSPAGGYSNQPQHFGDGTRLSIL.

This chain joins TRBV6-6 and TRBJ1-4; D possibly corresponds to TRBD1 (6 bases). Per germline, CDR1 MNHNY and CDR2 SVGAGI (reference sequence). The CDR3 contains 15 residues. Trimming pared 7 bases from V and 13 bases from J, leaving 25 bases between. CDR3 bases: TGTGCCAGCAAGAAGGGGGGGGCTAATGGATTGAGACTGTTTTTT. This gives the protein CASKKGGANGLRLFF.